Given below is one T cell receptor (beta chain) in context. Antigen unknown. The assay was immunoSEQ multiplex PCR, and TCRdb's table has in-frame clones only and misses some. Altogether about 120,000 clones are present, around 93% being singletons, with the ten largest covering more than 0.1%. The trim removed 10 bases at V and 4 bases at J, leaving 11 bases unmatched. This CDR3 region has 14 residues. Looked up from germline, CDR1 is LNHDA and CDR2 is SQIVND (reference sequence). This entry is derived from a study of graft-versus-host responses after intestinal transplantation. Study-wide background: Transplant types were multivisceral, liver-intestinal, or isolated intestinal. Anti-thymocyte globulin served as induction for all recipients, who then took tacrolimus and steroids for approximately three years.

Whole-study findings and limits: Early HvG declines after transplant were associated with peak circulating GvH clone levels. When patients had graft-donor T cell macrochimerism, their allografts held high graft-versus-host to host-versus-graft clonal ratios.

The sequences come from unstimulated CD4+ T cells sorted from spleen or lymph node cells, collected before intestinal transplant. The clonotype originates from a human donor who received an intestinal transplant. The V and J genes are TRBV19 and TRBJ1-1; TRBD1 aligns across 8 bases. The CDR3 region is CATSLGRGPTEAFF. DNA for the CDR3: TGTGCCACCTCCTTGGGCAGGGGGCCCACTGAAGCTTTCTTT. The complete variable domain, with remaining parts taken from reference TRBV19 and TRBJ1-1, reads DGGITQSPKYLFRKEGQNVTLSCEQNLNHDAMYWYRQDPGQGLRLIYYSQIVNDFQKGDIAEGYSVSREKKESFPLTVTSAQKNPTAFYLCATSLGRGPTEAFFGQGTRLTVV.